The following is a T cell receptor beta chain sequence with its context. This entry is derived from a study of blood T cell repertoires in COVID-19. As processed by the authors: Scientists estimated how many nucleated cells there were by amplifying reference gene primers. Clones were sequenced by immunoSEQ multiplex PCR, and TCRdb holds only the in-frame ones, with some missing. V, J and clone size derive from that table, while D and trimming were established from the DNA sequence. The sample records about 130,000 clones, around 87% being singletons. The TCR originated in a woman aged 60-75 years with acute or convalescent COVID-19. Source material: peripheral blood.

CDR3 region: CASSPTWGQDLYGYTF. The CDR3 DNA reads as TGTGCCAGCAGTCCCACGTGGGGGCAAGACCTATATGGCTACACCTTC. The gene calls are TRBV27 and TRBJ1-2; a possible D gene is TRBD1 (6 bases). The CDR3 extends over 16 amino acids. In germline, CDR1 is MNHEY, CDR2 SMNVEV (reference sequence). Trimming took 5 bases from V and 5 from J, leaving 21 bases between them.